A single sample gave rise to the 8 T cell receptor beta chains below, sequenced in a study of T-cell reconstitution after alpha-beta-depleted transplantation in children. For TCRbeta, the library was prepared with unique molecular identifiers. TCRdb passed the PCR reads through MiXCR, listing each CDR3 protein once. The sample yields about 580,000 distinct CDR3 sequences, more than 20% seen once. This sample comprised PBMCs, mostly from graft donor cells, obtained 360 days after TCRalphabeta/CD19-depleted stem cell transplant. These TCRs come from a boy under two years old who had a stem cell transplant for acute myeloid leukemia, so the T cells may come from the graft donor.

At least ten counts were recorded for this clonotype. This chain links TRBV12-3 or TRBV12-4 with TRBJ2-3, with TRBD2 identical over 12 bases. The CDR3 spans 20 residues. V was clipped by 5 bases and J by 2 bases; unmatched bases: 17. CDR3 residues: CASSDTGGRTSGGYTDTQYF. The CDR3, as DNA: TGTGCCAGCAGTGATACAGGGGGCCGAACTAGCGGGGGGTACACAGATACGCAGTATTTT.

Concerning this clonotype: A single base separates this from a much larger clone, so it may be a read error. Because the CDR3 is missing its conserved closing phenylalanine or tryptophan, this is likely a read error. The V and J genes are TRBV20-1 and TRBJ2-1; D perhaps matches TRBD2 (5 bases). The CDR3 has 12 amino acids. CDR1 and CDR2 from the germline V gene are DFQATT and SNEGSKA (reference sequence). V lost 2 bases and J 10 bases, leaving 12 bases between the germline ends. For the CDR3, the DNA is TGCAGTGCTAGAAGTGAGGGCCGGGAGCAGTTCTGC. Translated: CSARSEGREQFC.

The CDR3 protein is CASSYGIENTEAFF. CDR3 coding DNA: TGTGCCAGCAGTTACGGGATAGAGAACACTGAAGCTTTCTTT. The chain links TRBV6-2 or TRBV6-3 to TRBJ1-1; D call uncertain. The V end was cut by 2 bases, the J end by 1 base, with 8 bases between. The CDR3 has 14 residues. Germline CDR1 is MNHEY and CDR2 is SVGEGT.

This clonotype was counted many times. The chain joins TRBV5-8 to TRBJ2-3; D perhaps matches TRBD1 (5 bases). V was trimmed by 0 bases and J by 3 bases, leaving 8 bases between them. Germline V gene data show CDR1 as SGHTS and CDR2 as YDEGEE. This CDR3 spans 14 amino acids. The CDR3 here is CASSLGGHTDTQYF. The CDR3 coding sequence is TGTGCCAGCAGCTTGGGGGGCCATACAGATACGCAGTATTTT.

The rearrangement uses TRBV7-6 and TRBJ2-3; 9 bases are a match to TRBD1. After removal of 1 base from V and 4 bases from J, the junction contained 6 bases not matched to a gene. The CDR3 consists of 16 residues. Germline lookup yields CDR1 SGHVS and CDR2 FNYEAQ. CDR3 amino acids: CASSLVPGQGADTQYF. The CDR3 DNA is TGTGCCAGCAGCTTAGTCCCGGGACAGGGAGCAGATACGCAGTATTTT.

The sample holds many counts of this clonotype. V gene TRBV3-1 combines with J gene TRBJ2-1; TRBD1 aligns across 7 bases. V gave up 1 base and J gave up 6 bases; unmatched junction bases: 6. Per the germline V gene, CDR1 is LGHDT and CDR2 is YNNKEL (reference sequence). The CDR3 covers 15 residues. The CDR3 nucleotides are TGTGCCAGCAGCCAAGGGGTCGACAGGGCCAATGAGCAGTTCTTC. This encodes CASSQGVDRANEQFF.

This clonotype was seen ten or more times. The chain recombines TRBV7-2 with TRBJ2-7, with D perhaps TRBD2 (6 bases). V was shortened by 2 bases and J by 2 bases, with 13 bases between the two germline ends. CDR3 length: 15 amino acids. Germline CDR1 reads SGHTA; CDR2 reads FQGNSA. The CDR3 DNA reads as TGTGCCAGCAGCTTAAAGGCGGGGATTACCTACGAGCAGTACTTC. It translates to CASSLKAGITYEQYF.

This clonotype appeared a few times. V and J are TRBV12-3 or TRBV12-4 and TRBJ1-1, with TRBD1 as a possible D gene (6 bases). There are 14 residues in the CDR3. V was pared by 6 bases and J by 5 bases, with 16 bases between. CDR3 amino acids: CASRGLSQGTEAFF. For the CDR3, the DNA is TGTGCCAGCAGGGGACTCTCCCAGGGGACTGAAGCTTTCTTT.